Following are 29 T cell receptor beta chains from one sample sequenced in a study of control samples from healthy donors and cancer patients. Clones were read by immunoSEQ multiplex PCR, and TCRdb kept only the in-frame ones, dropping some. The profile covers 170,000 or so clones, with 91% appearing a single time and around 2% taken by the ten largest. The sample comprised blood. Receptor source: a woman aged 40-49 years in good health.

This clone was recorded only once. The rearrangement joins TRBV4-1 to TRBJ1-6, with unresolved D. Trimming shortened V by 0 bases and J by 0 bases, and 9 bases separated the two germline ends. CDR3 size: 17 residues. CDR1 and CDR2 (germline): MGHRA, YSYEKL. CDR3 region: CASSQDMQSSYNSPLHF. The CDR3 DNA reads as TGCGCCAGCAGCCAAGATATGCAGAGCTCCTATAATTCACCCCTCCACTTT.

The rearrangement links TRBV4-2 to TRBJ2-7, with D maybe TRBD2 (5 bases). Trimming shortened V by 1 base and J by 2 bases, and 12 bases separated the two germline ends. The CDR3 extends over 15 amino acids. CDR1 is LGHNA, CDR2 YNFKEQ, per germline. The CDR3 DNA follows: TGTGCCAGCAGCCAAGGTCCTAGCAACCCCTACGAGCAGTACTTC. Residues: CASSQGPSNPYEQYF.

The rearrangement links TRBV3-1 (or the pseudogene TRBV3-2) to TRBJ1-4; 10 nucleotides align to TRBD1. The J segment lost 8 bases and the V segment lost 7 bases, leaving 7 bases of the junction unmatched. This CDR3 spans 14 amino acids. CDR1 LGHDT and CDR2 YNNKEL come from the germline V gene (reference sequence). CDR3 DNA sequence: TGTGCCAGCACCCCGGGACAGGGGTGGGAAAAACTGTTTTTT. Protein: CASTPGQGWEKLFF.

The V call is TRBV10-1, the J call TRBJ2-1; 10 bases agree with TRBD1. This CDR3 contains 14 residues. The germline gives CDR1 WNHNN, CDR2 SYGVQD (reference sequence). V was pared by 4 bases and J by 5 bases, with 2 bases of the junction left unmatched. In DNA form, the CDR3 reads TGCGCCAGCAGTGGGGGACAGGGGAACAATGAGCAGTTCTTC. Protein: CASSGGQGNNEQFF.

V is TRBV4-1 and J is TRBJ1-1; possible D gene TRBD1, 6 bases. The V end was cut by 0 bases, the J end by 0 bases, with 8 bases between. The CDR3 totals 15 residues. From germline, CDR1 is MGHRA and CDR2 YSYEKL. CDR3 protein: CASSQEDRLNTEAFF. Written as DNA, the CDR3 is TGCGCCAGCAGCCAAGAAGACAGGTTGAACACTGAAGCTTTCTTT.

The V and J genes are TRBV2 and TRBJ1-3; the D is unclear. The CDR3 loop spans 12 amino acids. V gave up 11 bases and J gave up 3 bases, with 11 bases separating them. CDR1 and CDR2 (germline): SNHLY, FYNNEI. The CDR3 sequence: CAGQENGNTIYF. CDR3 nucleotides: TGTGCCGGGCAAGAGAATGGAAACACCATATATTTT.

The V and J genes are TRBV3-1 (or the pseudogene TRBV3-2) and TRBJ1-2; D gene ambiguous. The CDR3 is 13 residues long. In germline, CDR1 is LGHDT, CDR2 YNNKEL (reference sequence). The V gene lost 0 bases and the J gene lost 10 bases, with 12 bases spanning the gap. The CDR3 sequence: CASSQDSGYVYTF. As DNA, the CDR3 is TGTGCCAGCAGCCAAGATAGCGGGTACGTCTACACCTTC.

The chain has TRBV4-2 and TRBJ2-7, with TRBD2 matching over 11 bases. The CDR3 length is 15 residues. V was clipped by 0 bases and J by 9 bases; unmatched bases: 7. Germline-derived CDR1 and CDR2 are LGHNA and YNFKEQ. The CDR3 DNA follows: TGTGCCAGCAGCCAAGAAGGAGGTAGCGGGGGGGTGCAGTACTTC. It is translated as CASSQEGGSGGVQYF.

The chain has TRBV19 and TRBJ1-6; D is ambiguous. V was trimmed by 1 base and J by 5 bases, leaving 3 bases between them. The germline gives CDR1 LNHDA, CDR2 SQIVND (reference sequence). The CDR3 loop spans 13 amino acids. As DNA, the CDR3 is TGTGCCAGTAGTATAGGGGATAATTCACCCCTCCACTTT. Translation: CASSIGDNSPLHF.

The rearrangement joins TRBV3-1 (or the pseudogene TRBV3-2) to TRBJ2-7; the D is unclear. The CDR3 extends over 12 amino acids. The germline V gene has CDR1 LGHDT and CDR2 YNNKEL (reference sequence). V was cut by 4 bases and J by 3 bases, with 7 bases left in between. CDR3 in amino acids: CASSPGSYEQYF. In nucleotides, the CDR3 is TGTGCCAGCAGCCCAGGCAGCTACGAGCAGTACTTC.

The gene calls are TRBV5-1 and TRBJ1-1, with D uncertain. The CDR3 totals 14 residues. Germline-derived CDR1 and CDR2 are SGHRS and YFSETQ. V was clipped by 4 bases and J by 4 bases, with 14 bases between them. The CDR3 spells CASSARFGTTEAFF. In DNA form, the CDR3 reads TGCGCCAGCAGCGCCCGGTTCGGAACCACTGAAGCTTTCTTT.

V is TRBV9 and J is TRBJ2-2; D could derive from TRBD1 or TRBD2 (5 bases each). Germline V gene sequence: CDR1 SGDLS, CDR2 YYNGEE. The CDR3 has 14 residues. The germline V and J ends were trimmed by 0 bases and 8 bases, with 11 bases remaining between them. DNA for the CDR3: TGTGCCAGCAGCGTAGCGGGACGGCCAGGGGAGCTGTTTTTT. Translating it yields CASSVAGRPGELFF.

Remarks on this clone: At one of its ends the junction is not consistent with the germline gene, which may arise from a read error. The rearrangement uses TRBV6-1 and TRBJ1-5; possibly TRBD1 for D (5 bases). Germline loops: CDR1 MNHNS, CDR2 SASEGT. The CDR3 consists of 16 residues. CDR3 protein: CASSKAGDGSNQPQHF. The DNA for the CDR3 is TGTGCCAGCAGTAAAGCTGGGGACGGAAGCAATCAGCCCCAGCATTTT.

This clone was recorded only once. The chain links TRBV27 to TRBJ1-2; TRBD1 aligns across 10 bases. The V gene's germline CDR1 is MNHEY and CDR2 SMNVEV (reference sequence). V lost 5 bases to trimming and J lost 2 bases; unmatched junction nucleotides: 5. The length of the CDR3 is 15 residues. CDR3 bases: TGTGCCAGCAGTCCATTGGGACAGGGGAACTATGGCTACACCTTC. It codes for CASSPLGQGNYGYTF.

The chain combines TRBV7-9 with TRBJ2-5; 9 positions match TRBD2. Germline lookup yields CDR1 SEHNR and CDR2 FQNEAQ (reference sequence). V was pared by 5 bases and J by 9 bases, with 13 bases of the junction left unmatched. The length of the CDR3 is 15 residues. The CDR3 is CASSPQGSGGVAQYF. The CDR3 nucleotides read TGTGCCAGCAGCCCCCAAGGTAGCGGGGGCGTGGCCCAGTACTTC.

The V call is TRBV18, the J call TRBJ1-2, with D hard to call. Germline V gene data show CDR1 as KGHSH and CDR2 as LQKENI. V was shortened by 4 bases and J by 5 bases, with 11 bases between the two germline ends. This CDR3 has 13 amino acids. The CDR3 here is CASSLSVVYGYTF. The CDR3 DNA sequence: TGTGCCAGCTCACTCTCAGTCGTGTATGGCTACACCTTC. The full variable domain, its missing parts supplied by reference TRBV18 and TRBJ1-2, is NAGVMQNPRHLVRRRGQEARLRCSPMKGHSHVYWYRQLPEEGLKFMVYLQKENIIDESGMPKERFSAEFPKEGPSILRIQQVVRGDSAAYFCASSLSVVYGYTFGSGTRLTVV.

This sequence joins TRBV3-1 (or the pseudogene TRBV3-2) and TRBJ1-2; D remains ambiguous. The CDR3 length is 13 residues. CDR1 is LGHDT, CDR2 YNNKEL, per germline (reference sequence). V lost 5 bases to trimming and J lost 6 bases, with 13 bases between them. This CDR3 reads CASSLKRLDGYTF. The CDR3 nucleotides are TGTGCCAGCAGCTTAAAGAGGCTGGATGGCTACACCTTC.

V gene TRBV6-5 combines with J gene TRBJ2-5; weak D call: TRBD1 (6 bases). Trimming stripped 6 bases from V and 2 bases from J, with 13 bases between. CDR1 and CDR2 from the germline V gene are MNHEY and SVGAGI. CDR3 size: 14 residues. CDR3 sequence reads: CASSSWTEQETQYF. DNA for the CDR3: TGTGCCAGCAGCTCTTGGACAGAGCAAGAGACCCAGTACTTC.

V and J are TRBV6-6 and TRBJ2-3; 8 nucleotides line up with TRBD2. This CDR3 is built from 15 residues. Germline CDR1 MNHNY, CDR2 SVGAGI (reference sequence). The junction had 8 bases not matched to a gene; V was cut back by 6 bases and J by 3 bases. CDR3 protein: CASRPPGGFTDTQYF. In nucleotides, the CDR3 is TGTGCCAGCAGGCCTCCGGGAGGGTTTACAGATACGCAGTATTTT.

This clone was detected once. This chain links TRBV5-5 with TRBJ2-1, with TRBD2 identical over 15 bases. After removal of 0 bases from V and 15 bases from J, the junction contained 13 bases not matched to a gene. The germline gives CDR1 SGHKS, CDR2 YYEKEE (reference sequence). This CDR3 has 17 residues. The CDR3 loop is CASSLAALRTSGGGLFF. CDR3 sequence (DNA): TGTGCCAGCAGCTTGGCCGCTCTGAGGACTAGCGGGGGGGGGCTGTTCTTC.

The gene calls are TRBV4-1 and TRBJ1-1, with a possible D match to TRBD1 (5 bases). This CDR3 is 12 amino acids long. Germline-derived CDR1 and CDR2 are MGHRA and YSYEKL. Trimming took off 1 base at V and 9 bases at J, with 9 bases between the two ends. CDR3 amino acids: CASSQGRDQAFF. CDR3 bases: TGCGCCAGCAGCCAAGGCCGGGACCAAGCTTTCTTT.

The chain has TRBV5-5 and TRBJ1-2; the match to TRBD1 covers 9 bases. V shed 1 base and J 2 bases; nucleotides not matched to a gene: 9. The CDR3 contains 17 residues. Germline lookup yields CDR1 SGHKS and CDR2 YYEKEE (reference sequence). DNA for the CDR3: TGTGCCAGCAGCTTGAATCTACAGGGGGCTTCCAACTATGGCTACACCTTC. Translated, it gives CASSLNLQGASNYGYTF.

This clone was detected once. The chain has TRBV5-1 and TRBJ2-7; 12 bases fit TRBD2. Germline V gives CDR1 SGHRS, CDR2 YFSETQ. Trimming cost V 3 bases and J 5 bases; bases outside gene matches: 12. The CDR3 runs 17 residues. The DNA of the CDR3 is TGCGCCAGCAGCTGGGGACTAGCGGGCCTGCGGGAGGACGAGCAGTACTTC. Its translation is CASSWGLAGLREDEQYF.

V is TRBV6-5 and J is TRBJ2-1; D is unclear. This CDR3 has 14 amino acids. The germline CDR1 and CDR2 sequences are MNHEY and SVGAGI. Deletions cut 3 bases from V and 8 bases from J, with 14 bases between. The CDR3 loop is CASSYTGFDDEQFF. As DNA, the CDR3 is TGTGCCAGCAGTTATACCGGGTTCGATGATGAGCAGTTCTTC.

In this sample, this clone turned up a few times. The junction departs from the called germline gene at one end, perhaps through a read error. This rearrangement joins TRBV27 to TRBJ1-5; maybe TRBD1 (6 bases). CDR1 is MNHEY and CDR2 is SMNVEV in the germline V gene (reference sequence). The CDR3 length is 13 residues. CDR3 in DNA: TGTGCCAGCAGTTTATCCCTCCGACAGGAGGTCATCTTT. Amino acids: CASSLSLRQEVIF.

The genes are TRBV11-2 and TRBJ1-1; TRBD1 is a possible D gene (5 bases). Germline assignment: CDR1 SGHAT and CDR2 FQNNGV. The CDR3 totals 13 residues. Deletions cut 7 bases from V and 5 bases from J, with 14 bases between. The DNA of the CDR3 is TGTGCCAGCACCCGTTTTAAGGGGACTGAAGCTTTCTTT. Translation: CASTRFKGTEAFF.

The rearrangement uses TRBV10-3 and TRBJ2-7, with D unclear. The CDR3 loop spans 13 amino acids. The germline V gene encodes CDR1 ENHRY and CDR2 SYGVKD. V was trimmed by 10 bases and J by 0 bases, leaving 13 bases between them. The CDR3 bases are TGTGCCACTCTTAGAGACGGCTCCTACGAGCAGTACTTC. This gives the protein CATLRDGSYEQYF.

This rearrangement joins TRBV10-3 to TRBJ2-1; D gene ambiguous. CDR1 ENHRY and CDR2 SYGVKD come from the germline V gene. V was shortened by 6 bases and J by 0 bases, with 15 bases between the two germline ends. This CDR3 has 16 amino acids. The CDR3 DNA reads as TGTGCCATCAGCTTAACTAACCGATTCTCCTACAATGAGCAGTTCTTC. Amino acid sequence: CAISLTNRFSYNEQFF.

This clone was observed once. V and J are TRBV5-1 and TRBJ1-2; D is perhaps TRBD1 (5 bases). The CDR3 length is 13 residues. With 2 bases removed from V and 3 bases from J, the gap between germline ends came to 8 bases. Germline V gene data show CDR1 as SGHRS and CDR2 as YFSETQ. The CDR3 DNA sequence: TGCGCCAGCAGCTTCCGGGGGGACTATGGCTACACCTTC. Protein sequence: CASSFRGDYGYTF.